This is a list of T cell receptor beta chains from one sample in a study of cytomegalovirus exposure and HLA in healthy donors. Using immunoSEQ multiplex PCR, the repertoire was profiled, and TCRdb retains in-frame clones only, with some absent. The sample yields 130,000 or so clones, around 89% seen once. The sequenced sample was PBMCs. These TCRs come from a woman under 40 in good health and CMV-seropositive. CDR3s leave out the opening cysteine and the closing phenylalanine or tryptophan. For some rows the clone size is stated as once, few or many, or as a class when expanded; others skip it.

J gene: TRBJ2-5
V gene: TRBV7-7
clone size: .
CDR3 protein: ASSRDRGETQY

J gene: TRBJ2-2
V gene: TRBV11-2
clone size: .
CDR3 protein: ASSFYTNTGELF

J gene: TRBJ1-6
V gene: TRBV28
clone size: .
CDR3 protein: ASRFNRESSYNSPLH

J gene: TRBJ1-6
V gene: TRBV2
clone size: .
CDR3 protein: ASSEFGGQGSPLH

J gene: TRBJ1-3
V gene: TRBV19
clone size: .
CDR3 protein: ASSRTAGFGNTIY

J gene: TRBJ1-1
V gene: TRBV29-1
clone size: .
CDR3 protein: SDRTGNTEAF

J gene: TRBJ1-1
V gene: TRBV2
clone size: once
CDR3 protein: ASTREIEAF

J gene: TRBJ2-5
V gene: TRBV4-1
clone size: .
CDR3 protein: ASSQVRGHKETQY

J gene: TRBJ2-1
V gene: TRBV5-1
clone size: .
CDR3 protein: ASSFPRGASYNEQF

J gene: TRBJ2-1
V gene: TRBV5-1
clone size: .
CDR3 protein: ASSFGQGYNEQF

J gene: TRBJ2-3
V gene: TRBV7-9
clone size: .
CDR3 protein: ASSSMEAGVEFTQY

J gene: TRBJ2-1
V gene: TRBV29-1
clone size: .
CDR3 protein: SVVSVSSYNEQF

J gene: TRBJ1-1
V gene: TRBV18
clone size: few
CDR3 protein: ASSPKLQGVRTEAF

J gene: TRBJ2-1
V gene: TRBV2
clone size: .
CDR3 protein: ASNADSSYNEQF

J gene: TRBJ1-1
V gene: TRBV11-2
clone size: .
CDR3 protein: ASSLRGGSTEAF

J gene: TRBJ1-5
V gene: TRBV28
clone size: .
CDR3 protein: ASGRRASNQPQH

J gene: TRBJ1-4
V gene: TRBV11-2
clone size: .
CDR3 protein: ASSLEQGKLF

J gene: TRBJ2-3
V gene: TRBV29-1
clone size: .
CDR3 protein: SVEGTGITDTQY

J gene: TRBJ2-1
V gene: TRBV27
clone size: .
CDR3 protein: ASSLGGQEF

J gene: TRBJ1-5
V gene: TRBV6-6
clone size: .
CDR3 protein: ASTLGINQPQH

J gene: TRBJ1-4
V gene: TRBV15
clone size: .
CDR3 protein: ATSSGHGREKLF